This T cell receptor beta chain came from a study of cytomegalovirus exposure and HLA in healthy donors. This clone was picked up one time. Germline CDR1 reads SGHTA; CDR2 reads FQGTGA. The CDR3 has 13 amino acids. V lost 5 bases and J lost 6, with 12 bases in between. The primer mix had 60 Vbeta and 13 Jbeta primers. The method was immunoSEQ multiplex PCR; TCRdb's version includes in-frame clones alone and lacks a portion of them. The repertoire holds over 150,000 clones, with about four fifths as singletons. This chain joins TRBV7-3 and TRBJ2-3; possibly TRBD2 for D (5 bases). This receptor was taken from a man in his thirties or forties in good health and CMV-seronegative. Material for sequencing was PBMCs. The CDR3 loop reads CASSPRPGDTQYF. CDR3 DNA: TGTGCCAGCAGCCCGCGTCCGGGGGATACGCAGTATTTT. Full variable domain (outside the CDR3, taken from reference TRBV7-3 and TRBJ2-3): GAGVSQTPSNKVTEKGKYVELRCDPISGHTALYWYRQSLGQGPEFLIYFQGTGAADDSGLPNDRFFAVRPEGSVSTLKIQRTERGDSAVYLCASSPRPGDTQYFGPGTRLTVL.